Listed here are 3 T cell receptor beta chains from one sample, sequenced in a study of CD8+ T cells in alopecia areata. Extraction of RNA preceded its reverse transcription into cDNA, which served as the sequencing template. Clones were read by immunoSEQ multiplex PCR, and TCRdb kept only the in-frame ones, dropping some. The sample includes about 200,000 clones, about 56% of them seen just once. The sequenced sample was CD8+ T cells sorted from blood. The receptors were sampled from a human donor in good health.

The chain links TRBV29-1 to TRBJ1-2; D remains unclear. V was pared by 0 bases and J by 8 bases, with 25 bases between. CDR1 is SQVTM, CDR2 ANQGSEA, per germline. This CDR3 comprises 17 residues. The CDR3 region is CSVEDPTPRSRADGYTF. The CDR3, as DNA: TGCAGCGTTGAAGATCCCACCCCGAGAAGTCGGGCGGACGGCTACACCTTC.

V is TRBV5-6 and J is TRBJ1-6, with 8 bases lining up with TRBD1. V lost 4 bases to trimming and J lost 8 bases; unmatched junction nucleotides: 8. This CDR3 has 15 amino acids. Germline V gene lookup returns CDR1 SGHDT and CDR2 YYEEEE. The DNA for the CDR3 is TGTGCCAGCAGCGCCCGAGGACAGGGATATTCACCCCTCCACTTT. This encodes CASSARGQGYSPLHF.

The J gene is TRBJ1-6, the V gene TRBV6-5, with 7 bases identical to TRBD1. V was pared by 5 bases and J by 7 bases, with 5 bases of the junction left unmatched. This CDR3 is built from 14 residues. Germline CDR1 and CDR2: MNHEY and SVGAGI. The CDR3: CASSGTESNSPLHF. CDR3 nucleotides: TGTGCCAGCAGTGGGACAGAATCAAATTCACCCCTCCACTTT.